This entry concerns a single TCR beta chain. The data originate from a study of human T cells and chemical hapten exposure. Study context: Patches with 0.01% DPC went on the upper back, and the tests were read at 6 days.

Time point specified: patch test 3, about 24 weeks after DPC sensitization. As for treatment: therapeutic diphenylcyclopropenone sensitization with weekly scalp DPC. Blood sampling preceded each patch test application. RNA extraction used unfractionated whole blood as the source of total RNA. TCRdb re-called the RACE reads with MiXCR, one entry per CDR3 protein. The sample has 100,000 to 150,000 distinct CDR3 sequences, 11% seen once; the top ten hold approximately 2.5%. Germline CDR1 and CDR2: DFQATT and SNEGSKA (reference sequence). The CDR3 sequence is 14 residues long. The V end was cut by 3 bases, the J end by 4 bases, with 10 bases between.

This chain links TRBV20-1 with TRBJ1-6, with D possibly being TRBD1 (5 bases). This TCR derives from a woman between 45 and 65 years old with alopecia areata. Some clones in this sample may be carry-over from other donors' samples. This material consisted of whole blood, taken in connection with sensitization to the hapten diphenylcyclopropenone (DPC). CDR3 nucleotide sequence: TGCAGTGCTAGGGGGCGCGGGTATAATTCACCCCTCCACTTT. Translated: CSARGRGYNSPLHF.